The rows below give T cell receptor beta chains drawn from one sample of a study of T cell responses to AZD1222 COVID-19 vaccine. The data were produced by immunoSEQ multiplex PCR, yet TCRdb's version contains in-frame clones alone and is incomplete. The sample shows nearly 110,000 clones, 80% to 90% of them seen only once. The sequences come from peripheral blood, collected on day 0 of AZD1222 vaccination. The source of these receptors is an adult in good health. Both conserved end residues are part of each CDR3. A D gene is named only where the DNA matches it firmly. Clone size is given for some rows only: seen once, a few or many times, or a class if the clone is expanded.

TRBJ2-7 TRBV7-3 few TRBD1 CASRKGDETGEISYEQYF TGTGCCAGCAGAAAGGGCGATGAAACAGGGGAAATCTCCTACGAGCAGTACTTC
TRBJ2-7 TRBV24-1 once - CATSDAGTGDEQYF TGTGCCACCAGTGATGCCGGGACTGGGGACGAGCAGTACTTC
TRBJ1-5 TRBV19 - TRBD1 CASSTPTGGQPQHF TGTGCCAGTAGTACCCCTACAGGGGGTCAGCCCCAGCATTTT
TRBJ2-7 TRBV29-1 - - CSIDSGLRQYF TGCAGCATTGACAGTGGGCTTAGGCAGTACTTC
TRBJ2-7 TRBV28 - TRBD1 CASNRGGTGEYEQYF TGTGCCAGCAATCGGGGAGGGACAGGGGAATACGAGCAGTACTTC
TRBJ2-1 TRBV7-3 once TRBD2 CASSLNGAGASGHNEQFF TGTGCCAGCAGCTTAAATGGGGCTGGGGCTAGCGGACACAATGAGCAGTTCTTC
TRBJ1-2 TRBV18 - - CASSQTGGYGYTF TGTGCCAGCTCTCAGACAGGCGGGTATGGCTACACCTTC
TRBJ1-6 TRBV5-8 - - CASSLDRDSPLHF TGTGCCAGCAGCTTGGACAGGGATTCACCCCTCCACTTT
TRBJ2-1 TRBV7-9 - TRBD2 CASSLQTGGPSDEQFF TGTGCCAGCAGCTTGCAGACGGGAGGGCCATCAGATGAGCAGTTCTTC
TRBJ1-5 TRBV19 - - CASSTYGSASNQPQHF TGTGCCAGTAGTACCTACGGGTCGGCGAGCAATCAGCCCCAGCATTTT
TRBJ2-7 TRBV10-1 - TRBD2 CASSEYRRTSGFSSYEQYF TGCGCCAGCAGTGAGTACCGTAGGACTAGCGGGTTTAGCTCCTACGAGCAGTACTTC
TRBJ1-2 TRBV29-1 - - CSVEGPTRLAGYTF TGCAGCGTTGAAGGACCAACAAGGTTGGCTGGCTACACCTTC
TRBJ1-5 TRBV29-1 - - CSARDTNQPQHF TGCAGCGCCCGGGACACAAATCAGCCCCAGCATTTT
TRBJ2-2 TRBV28 few TRBD2 CASRIAGNTGELFF TGTGCCAGCCGTATAGCGGGAAACACCGGGGAGCTGTTTTTT
TRBJ2-7 TRBV28 few TRBD1 CASSLSGQGYEQYF TGTGCCAGCAGTTTATCGGGACAGGGCTACGAGCAGTACTTC
TRBJ1-1 TRBV7-9 - - CASNENWPPGTEAFF TGTGCCAGCAACGAAAACTGGCCGCCTGGCACTGAAGCTTTCTTT
TRBJ1-5 TRBV28 - TRBD1 CASSSWPSDRGLSGNQPQHF TGTGCCAGCAGTTCTTGGCCCTCGGACAGGGGGCTTTCAGGGAATCAGCCCCAGCATTTT
TRBJ1-5 TRBV27 - TRBD1 CASSGVGTGVQPQHF TGTGCCAGCAGTGGAGTTGGTACAGGGGTTCAGCCCCAGCATTTT
TRBJ1-1 TRBV5-6 - TRBD1 CASSLVGQTAKNTEAFF TGTGCCAGCAGCTTGGTGGGACAGACAGCAAAGAACACTGAAGCTTTCTTT
TRBJ1-2 TRBV19 few TRBD1 CAIRTGGDGYTF TGTGCCATTCGGACAGGGGGTGATGGCTACACCTTC
TRBJ1-2 TRBV12-3/TRBV12-4 - - CASSVQGGYGYTF TGTGCCAGCAGTGTACAGGGTGGCTATGGCTACACCTTC
TRBJ2-7 TRBV3-1/TRBV3-2 few - CASSQATYEQYF TGTGCCAGCAGCCAAGCAACCTACGAGCAGTACTTC
TRBJ1-2 TRBV24-1 - - CATSDLGGDYGYTF TGTGCCACCAGTGATTTAGGGGGTGACTATGGCTACACCTTC
TRBJ2-7 TRBV28 - - CASRGRQEVSYEQYF TGTGCCAGCAGGGGTCGACAGGAGGTGTCCTACGAGCAGTACTTC
TRBJ2-1 TRBV6-1 once TRBD2 CASIRSGGDEQFF TGTGCCAGCATCCGTAGCGGGGGCGATGAGCAGTTCTTC
TRBJ1-3 TRBV4-3 - - CASDYRVISGNTIYF TGCGCCAGCGATTACAGGGTTATCTCTGGAAACACCATATATTTT
TRBJ2-7 TRBV7-2 - - CASSFAGASSYEQYF TGTGCCAGCAGCTTCGCAGGGGCCAGCTCCTACGAGCAGTACTTC
TRBJ2-7 TRBV11-2 - TRBD1 CASSLVTGGYEQYF TGTGCCAGCAGCTTAGTCACAGGGGGCTACGAGCAGTACTTC
TRBJ1-5 TRBV5-1 - - CASSLMGEGQPQHF TGCGCCAGCAGCTTGATGGGCGAGGGTCAGCCCCAGCATTTT
TRBJ1-5 TRBV11-2 - - CASSRGGQPQHF TGTGCCAGCAGCCGCGGAGGGCAGCCCCAGCATTTT
TRBJ2-2 TRBV7-9 - TRBD1 CASRPGTGNTGELFF TGTGCCAGCAGACCCGGGACAGGCAACACCGGGGAGCTGTTTTTT
TRBJ1-1 TRBV28 once TRBD1 CASSQGGGTEAFF TGTGCCAGCAGTCAGGGGGGCGGCACTGAAGCTTTCTTT
TRBJ2-3 TRBV18 few - CASSPSVRPDTQYF TGTGCCAGCTCACCATCTGTTCGTCCAGATACGCAGTATTTT
TRBJ2-3 TRBV6-5 few - CASSYSRADTQYF TGTGCCAGCAGTTACAGTCGGGCAGATACGCAGTATTTT
TRBJ2-5 TRBV5-1 - TRBD2 CASSLQAGGLETQYF TGCGCCAGCAGCTTGCAAGCGGGAGGGCTAGAGACCCAGTACTTC
TRBJ2-1 TRBV7-3 - - CASSLKVYNEQFF TGTGCCAGCAGCTTAAAGGTCTACAATGAGCAGTTCTTC
TRBJ1-2 TRBV6-4 - - CASSMTIGASNYGYTF TGTGCCAGCAGCATGACAATAGGGGCCTCTAACTATGGCTACACCTTC
TRBJ1-1 TRBV7-9 - TRBD1 CASIGQGERNTEAFF TGTGCCAGTATCGGACAGGGGGAGCGGAACACTGAAGCTTTCTTT
TRBJ1-4 TRBV18 - TRBD1 CASSSETGGLSEKLFF TGTGCCAGCTCATCAGAGACAGGGGGCCTTAGTGAAAAACTGTTTTTT
TRBJ2-5 TRBV6-2/TRBV6-3 - TRBD1 CASSTDRDQETQYF TGTGCCAGCAGCACCGACAGGGACCAAGAGACCCAGTACTTC
TRBJ2-7 TRBV6-2/TRBV6-3 - TRBD1 CASSYRQGYHEQYF TGTGCCAGCAGTTACCGACAGGGATACCACGAGCAGTACTTC
TRBJ1-3 TRBV25-1 - TRBD1 CASSGDARQGARRNTIYF TGTGCCAGCAGTGGGGACGCCCGACAGGGGGCACGGAGAAACACCATATATTTT
TRBJ2-1 TRBV5-1 - - CASSLGLASYNEQFF TGCGCCAGCAGCTTGGGGTTAGCATCTTACAATGAGCAGTTCTTC
TRBJ2-3 TRBV24-1 - - CATSDAPSAGTDTQYF TGTGCCACCAGTGACGCACCTAGCGCCGGCACAGATACGCAGTATTTT